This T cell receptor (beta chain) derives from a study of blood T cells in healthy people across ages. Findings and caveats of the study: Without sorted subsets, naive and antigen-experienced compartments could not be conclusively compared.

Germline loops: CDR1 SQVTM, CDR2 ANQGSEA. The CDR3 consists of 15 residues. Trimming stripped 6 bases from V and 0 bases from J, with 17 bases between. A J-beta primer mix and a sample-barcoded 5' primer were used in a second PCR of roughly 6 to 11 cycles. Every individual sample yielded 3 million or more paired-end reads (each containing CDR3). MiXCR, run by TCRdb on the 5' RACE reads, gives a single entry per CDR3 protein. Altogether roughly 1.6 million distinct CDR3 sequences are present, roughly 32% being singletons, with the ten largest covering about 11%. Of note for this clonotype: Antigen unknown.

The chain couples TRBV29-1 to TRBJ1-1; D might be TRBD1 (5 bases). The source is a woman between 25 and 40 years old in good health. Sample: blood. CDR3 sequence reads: CSVTASQLMNTEAFF. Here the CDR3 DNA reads TGCAGCGTGACAGCCTCTCAGCTGATGAACACTGAAGCTTTCTTT. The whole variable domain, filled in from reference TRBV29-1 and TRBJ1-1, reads SAVISQKPSRDICQRGTSLTIQCQVDSQVTMMFWYRQQPGQSLTLIATANQGSEATYESGFVIDKFPISRPNLTFSTLTVSNMSPEDSSIYLCSVTASQLMNTEAFFGQGTRLTVV.